This entry lists 29 T cell receptor beta chains sequenced from one sample in a study of blood T cell repertoires in COVID-19. Here immunoSEQ multiplex PCR was the method, and the copy in TCRdb shows in-frame clones only, minus some. The data show about 490,000 clones, 70% to 90% seen once. What was sequenced was peripheral blood. The receptors originated from a human donor in a cohort sampled during active COVID-19.

This chain joins TRBV7-9 and TRBJ2-1; TRBD1 matches 8 bases. V dropped 8 bases and J dropped 3; count of bases not matched to a gene: 9. CDR3 length: 15 amino acids. Germline V gene sequence: CDR1 SEHNR, CDR2 FQNEAQ (reference sequence). The CDR3 nucleotides read TGTGCCAGCTTCCCCCGGACAGGGTACTACAATGAGCAGTTCTTC. Protein: CASFPRTGYYNEQFF.

The V and J genes are TRBV5-5 and TRBJ2-7; 9 nucleotides agree with TRBD2. CDR1 is SGHKS, CDR2 YYEKEE, per germline (reference sequence). The length of the CDR3 is 20 residues. The trim removed 0 bases at V and 1 base at J, leaving 17 bases unmatched. CDR3 in amino acids: CASSLEGLALEGPKSYEQYF. In nucleotides, the CDR3 is TGTGCCAGCAGCTTGGAGGGACTAGCTTTAGAGGGCCCTAAGTCCTACGAGCAGTACTTC.

The chain links TRBV5-1 to TRBJ2-7; D perhaps matches TRBD1 (7 bases). V lost 7 bases and J 5 bases, leaving 16 bases between the germline ends. CDR1 SGHRS and CDR2 YFSETQ come from the germline V gene. CDR3 length: 13 amino acids. CDR3 residues: CASGSGGNNEQYF. For the CDR3, the DNA is TGCGCCAGCGGCTCAGGGGGGAATAACGAGCAGTACTTC.

V gene TRBV2 combines with J gene TRBJ1-1, with no clear D. The V gene lost 6 bases and the J gene lost 10 bases, with 18 bases spanning the gap. The germline V gene has CDR1 SNHLY and CDR2 FYNNEI. The CDR3 spans 13 residues. As DNA, the CDR3 is TGTGCCAGCAGAGCGGACTCCGAACTTGTAGCTTTCTTT. Its protein is CASRADSELVAFF.

The chain recombines TRBV27 with TRBJ2-1; TRBD2 agrees at 11 bases. CDR1 and CDR2 from the germline V gene are MNHEY and SMNVEV (reference sequence). J lost 3 bases, V lost 6 bases, and 13 bases had no gene match. The CDR3 length is 18 residues. The CDR3 sequence is CASSSGTSGDPDYNEQFF. CDR3 sequence (DNA): TGTGCCAGCAGCTCCGGGACTAGCGGCGATCCGGACTACAATGAGCAGTTCTTC.

The chain has TRBV30 and TRBJ2-3, with TRBD1 as a possible D gene (6 bases). Germline V gene data show CDR1 as GTSNPN and CDR2 as SVGIG (reference sequence). Trimming took 0 bases from V and 0 from J, leaving 10 bases between them. The CDR3 loop spans 15 amino acids. Written as DNA, the CDR3 is TGTGCCTGGAGTGTAGGAACAGGGAGCACAGATACGCAGTATTTT. Translating it yields CAWSVGTGSTDTQYF.

The chain uses TRBV12-5 and TRBJ2-7; D may be TRBD1 (6 bases). This CDR3 contains 14 residues. Deletions cut 6 bases from V and 3 bases from J, with 15 bases between. Germline V gene sequence: CDR1 LGHNT, CDR2 FRNRAP. In DNA form, the CDR3 reads TGTGCTAGTGGCCTGGCTGGGACACACTACGAGCAGTACTTC. It specifies CASGLAGTHYEQYF.

The chain has TRBV7-2 and TRBJ2-5; D possibly corresponds to TRBD1 (6 bases). Germline CDR1 is SGHTA and CDR2 is FQGNSA. The CDR3 spans 16 residues. Trimming removed 2 bases from V and 5 bases from J, with 18 bases in between. CDR3: CASSLLGPGQGETQYF. The CDR3, as DNA: TGTGCCAGCAGCTTATTAGGGCCGGGGCAGGGGGAGACCCAGTACTTC. Full variable domain (missing parts from reference TRBV7-2 and TRBJ2-5): GAGVSQSPSNKVTEKGKDVELRCDPISGHTALYWYRQSLGQGLEFLIYFQGNSAPDKSGLPSDRFSAERTGGSVSTLTIQRTQQEDSAVYLCASSLLGPGQGETQYFGPGTRLLVL.

A note on this clone: Other nucleotide sequences from this sample produce the same CDR3. This chain uses TRBV27 with TRBJ1-1; the D is unclear. V shed 3 bases and J shed 1 base, with 6 bases lying between them. The CDR3 runs to 13 residues. The germline gives CDR1 MNHEY, CDR2 SMNVEV (reference sequence). CDR3 sequence reads: CASSFPGNTEAFF. For the CDR3, the DNA is TGTGCCAGCAGTTTCCCAGGGAACACTGAAGCTTTCTTT.

The V call is TRBV6-2 or TRBV6-3, the J call TRBJ2-1, with 8 bases fitting TRBD2. CDR3 length: 15 amino acids. With 0 bases clipped from V and 6 bases from J, the junction kept 4 bases outside the gene matches. Looked up from germline, CDR1 is MNHEY and CDR2 is SVGEGT. CDR3 protein: CASSYSPAGANEQFF. The CDR3 region has the DNA TGTGCCAGCAGTTACTCCCCAGCGGGGGCCAATGAGCAGTTCTTC.

V is TRBV30 and J is TRBJ2-3; 9 positions agree with TRBD2. The germline V gene encodes CDR1 GTSNPN and CDR2 SVGIG (reference sequence). The CDR3 has 16 amino acids. The trim removed 3 bases at V and 7 bases at J, leaving 14 bases unmatched. CDR3 coding DNA: TGTGCCTGGAGCGCCTCTTTAGCGGGAGCGAAGAATACGCAGTATTTT. Its translation: CAWSASLAGAKNTQYF. The variable domain in full, completed from reference TRBV30 and TRBJ2-3, reads SQTIHQWPATLVQPVGSPLSLECTVEGTSNPNLYWYRQAAGRGLQLLFYSVGIGQISSEVPQNLSASRPQDRQFILSSKKLLLSDSGFYLCAWSASLAGAKNTQYFGPGTRLTVL.

The J gene is TRBJ1-1, the V gene TRBV5-1; tentative D call: TRBD1 (5 bases). Germline V gene data show CDR1 as SGHRS and CDR2 as YFSETQ. This CDR3 is 14 amino acids long. The V end lost 2 bases, the J end lost 4 bases, and 12 bases lay between the germline ends. The chain's CDR3 is CASSFGGIATEAFF. The CDR3 DNA reads TGCGCCAGCAGCTTCGGGGGAATCGCCACTGAAGCTTTCTTT.

The genes are TRBV6-5 and TRBJ2-7; 8 positions agree with TRBD2. Germline CDR1 and CDR2: MNHEY and SVGAGI. V lost 2 bases to trimming and J lost 1 base; unmatched junction nucleotides: 4. There are 15 residues in the CDR3. CDR3 coding DNA: TGTGCCAGCAGTTACACTAGCGGACCTTCCTACGAGCAGTACTTC. Residues: CASSYTSGPSYEQYF.

The chain combines TRBV5-1 with TRBJ2-6; D possibly corresponds to TRBD2 (5 bases). The germline V gene encodes CDR1 SGHRS and CDR2 YFSETQ. CDR3 length: 20 residues. The V end was cut by 1 base, the J end by 2 bases, with 22 bases between. The chain's CDR3 is CASSLNPGGITGPGANVLTF. DNA of the CDR3: TGCGCCAGCAGCTTGAACCCCGGAGGAATAACTGGCCCTGGGGCCAACGTCCTGACTTTC.

J is TRBJ1-2 and V is TRBV12-3 or TRBV12-4, with D perhaps matching TRBD1 (6 bases). The CDR3 contains 12 residues. V was clipped by 5 bases and J by 8 bases, with 12 bases between them. This CDR3 reads CASSPTGPGYTF. DNA for the CDR3: TGTGCCAGCAGTCCCACAGGGCCCGGCTACACCTTC.

The chain uses TRBV2 and TRBJ2-7; 9 bases are shared with TRBD2. Looked up from germline, CDR1 is SNHLY and CDR2 is FYNNEI. The V segment lost 6 bases and the J segment 6 bases; nucleotides outside the gene matches: 9. This CDR3 spans 14 amino acids. For the CDR3, the DNA is TGTGCCAGCAGATTTAGCGGGAGATCCGCCGAGCAGTACTTC. Translating it yields CASRFSGRSAEQYF. The variable domain in full, with the rest retrieved from reference TRBV2 and TRBJ2-7, is EPEVTQTPSHQVTQMGQEVILRCVPISNHLYFYWYRQILGQKVEFLVSFYNNEISEKSEIFDDQFSVERPDGSNFTLKIRSTKLEDSAMYFCASRFSGRSAEQYFGPGTRLTVT.

The chain employs TRBV27 and TRBJ2-1, with 16 bases aligning to TRBD2. V shed 1 base and J 8 bases; nucleotides not matched to a gene: 17. This CDR3 comprises 21 residues. Looked up from germline, CDR1 is MNHEY and CDR2 is SMNVEV (reference sequence). CDR3 loop: CASSLWAAPGLAGGVLDEQFF. The CDR3 coding sequence is TGTGCCAGCAGTTTATGGGCCGCGCCGGGACTAGCGGGAGGGGTCCTCGATGAGCAGTTCTTC.

J is TRBJ1-2 and V is TRBV7-8, with 11 nucleotides matching TRBD1. The CDR3 loop spans 16 amino acids. Germline V lookup: CDR1 SGHVS, CDR2 FQNEAQ. V dropped 0 bases and J dropped 4; count of bases not matched to a gene: 4. CDR3 nucleotides: TGTGCCAGCAGCTTAGCGGGACAGGGGGTTGGCTATGGCTACACCTTC. Encoded protein: CASSLAGQGVGYGYTF. The full variable domain, completed using reference TRBV7-8 and TRBJ1-2, is GAGVSQSPRYKVAKRGQDVALRCDPISGHVSLFWYQQALGQGPEFLTYFQNEAQLDKSGLPSDRFFAERPEGSVSTLKIQRTQQEDSAVYLCASSLAGQGVGYGYTFGSGTRLTVV.

The chain couples TRBV6-2 or TRBV6-3 to TRBJ2-3; 14 nucleotides line up with TRBD2. The germline V gene has CDR1 MNHEY and CDR2 SVGEGT. This CDR3 comprises 15 residues. The V segment lost 4 bases and the J segment 4 bases; nucleotides outside the gene matches: 1. The CDR3 nucleotides read TGTGCCAGCAGTTCGGGACTAGCGGGGGCAGATACGCAGTATTTT. The encoded protein is CASSSGLAGADTQYF.

This clone was seen only once. V gene TRBV6-5 combines with J gene TRBJ2-7; TRBD1 agrees at 9 bases. Looked up from germline, CDR1 is MNHEY and CDR2 is SVGAGI. The J segment lost 5 bases and the V segment lost 4 bases, leaving 9 bases of the junction unmatched. The CDR3 spans 15 residues. CDR3 residues: CASSFSPGQGDEQYF. The CDR3 DNA sequence: TGTGCCAGCAGTTTTTCCCCGGGACAGGGTGACGAGCAGTACTTC.

Points on this clone: Distinct nucleotide sequences in the sample also encode this CDR3. The chain couples TRBV19 to TRBJ1-2; the D is unclear. CDR1 LNHDA and CDR2 SQIVND come from the germline V gene (reference sequence). The CDR3 covers 13 residues. Trimming left V 5 bases short and J 0 bases short, with 7 bases between. The CDR3 coding sequence is TGTGCCAGTAGTCTGCTATCTAACTATGGCTACACCTTC. Its protein is CASSLLSNYGYTF.

A single count supports this clone. The chain is built from TRBV4-1 and TRBJ1-6; 7 bases map to TRBD1. V gave up 1 base and J gave up 11 bases; unmatched junction bases: 11. This CDR3 spans 16 amino acids. Looked up from germline, CDR1 is MGHRA and CDR2 is YSYEKL. This chain's CDR3 is CASSQADRALVAPLHF. In DNA form, the CDR3 reads TGCGCCAGCAGCCAAGCTGACAGGGCTTTAGTAGCACCCCTCCACTTT.

The chain uses TRBV7-2 and TRBJ1-2; D gene uncertain. The CDR3 is 13 residues long. V lost 3 bases and J 2 bases, leaving 7 bases between the germline ends. Germline CDR1 SGHTA, CDR2 FQGNSA. CDR3 bases: TGTGCCAGCAGCTTGAGGGAGAACTATGGCTACACCTTC. Translation: CASSLRENYGYTF.

This clone was counted a single time. The sample carries other DNA sequences with the same CDR3. The rearrangement joins TRBV19 to TRBJ2-2; 7 bases are shared with TRBD1. The CDR3 is 15 residues long. Germline V gene data show CDR1 as LNHDA and CDR2 as SQIVND (reference sequence). With V trimmed by 1 base and J by 1 base, 0 bases remained unmatched. The CDR3 coding sequence is TGTGCCAGTAGTATAGGGACAGGGAACACCGGGGAGCTGTTTTTT. Its protein is CASSIGTGNTGELFF.

The chain is built from TRBV6-6 and TRBJ1-3; TRBD1 agrees at 10 bases. This CDR3 contains 16 residues. CDR1 and CDR2 (germline): MNHNY, SVGAGI (reference sequence). Trimming cost V 7 bases and J 9 bases; bases outside gene matches: 15. CDR3 amino acids: CASNPPGTGDLSTIYF. The CDR3 coding sequence is TGTGCCAGCAACCCCCCCGGGACAGGGGATTTAAGCACCATATATTTT.

V usage is TRBV18 and J usage is TRBJ2-5; D is unclear. Germline V gives CDR1 KGHSH, CDR2 LQKENI. There are 12 residues in the CDR3. Trimming cost V 4 bases and J 4 bases, with 7 bases left between them. The CDR3 sequence is CASSRAGETQYF. The CDR3 coding sequence is TGTGCCAGCTCACGGGCAGGAGAGACCCAGTACTTC.

The rearrangement uses TRBV19 and TRBJ2-2; 9 nucleotides match TRBD1. J was trimmed by 4 bases and V by 5 bases; bases with no gene match: 11. CDR3 length: 17 amino acids. Per the germline V gene, CDR1 is LNHDA and CDR2 is SQIVND (reference sequence). The chain's CDR3 is CASSPGQGFRGTGELFF. The CDR3 region has the DNA TGTGCCAGTAGTCCGGGACAGGGCTTTCGGGGCACCGGGGAGCTGTTTTTT.

The sample holds one count of this clone. The chain uses TRBV30 and TRBJ2-1; D perhaps matches TRBD2 (5 bases). The CDR3 has 12 amino acids. Germline lookup yields CDR1 GTSNPN and CDR2 SVGIG (reference sequence). With 4 bases removed from V and 6 bases from J, the gap between germline ends came to 10 bases. CDR3 DNA sequence: TGTGCCTGGACTGAGGACTTCAATGAGCAGTTCTTC. Protein sequence: CAWTEDFNEQFF.

The chain is built from TRBV19 and TRBJ1-1; D is undetermined. The CDR3 is 13 residues long. V lost 5 bases to trimming and J lost 0 bases, with 7 bases between them. Germline CDR1 is LNHDA and CDR2 is SQIVND (reference sequence). The DNA of the CDR3 is TGTGCCAGTAGTGTCACAGTGAACACTGAAGCTTTCTTT. As protein: CASSVTVNTEAFF.